Below are 11 T cell receptor beta chains sequenced from a single sample in a study of blood T cell repertoires in COVID-19. TCRdb's copy holds only in-frame clones and misses some; the assay was immunoSEQ multiplex PCR. This table holds 150,000 to 200,000 clones, about 80% found once. The specimen was PBMCs or T cells enriched from blood (not recorded which). The receptors were gathered from a man aged 60-69 years who had been exposed to COVID-19.

This clone occurred once. The chain couples TRBV27 to TRBJ1-6, with D perhaps TRBD1 (5 bases). CDR1 is MNHEY, CDR2 SMNVEV, per germline (reference sequence). The CDR3 consists of 16 residues. V was cut by 5 bases and J by 2 bases, with 13 bases left in between. The CDR3 bases are TGTGCCAGCAGTCCCCAGACAGTGACCTATAATTCACCCCTCCACTTT. This codes for CASSPQTVTYNSPLHF.

This chain uses TRBV24-1 with TRBJ2-1; 9 bases match TRBD2. The CDR3 loop spans 16 amino acids. The V gene's germline CDR1 is KGHDR and CDR2 SFDVKD. Unmatched junction bases numbered 12, after V lost 4 bases and J lost 9 bases. This CDR3 is CATSELLGGRATEQFF. The CDR3 coding sequence is TGTGCCACCAGTGAGCTTCTAGGCGGGAGGGCCACTGAGCAGTTCTTC.

The chain carries TRBV3-1 (or the pseudogene TRBV3-2) and TRBJ2-1, with 9 bases that match TRBD2. Trimming at V came to 1 base and at J to 4 bases, leaving 23 bases not matched to a gene. The CDR3 sequence is 22 residues long. Germline V gene lookup returns CDR1 LGHDT and CDR2 YNNKEL (reference sequence). This CDR3 reads CASSQVITGITGTSRDYNEQFF. In nucleotides, the CDR3 is TGTGCCAGCAGCCAAGTGATCACTGGAATAACCGGGACTAGCAGAGATTACAATGAGCAGTTCTTC.

The chain carries TRBV28 and TRBJ2-7; TRBD1 might be the D (5 bases). Germline CDR1 reads MDHEN; CDR2 reads SYDVKM. This CDR3 comprises 14 residues. V lost 5 bases and J lost 4, with 15 bases in between. The CDR3 region has the DNA TGTGCCAGCAGTCAGTCAGACAGACGATACGAGCAGTACTTC. It is translated as CASSQSDRRYEQYF.

J is TRBJ2-2 and V is TRBV5-5; TRBD1 is a possible D gene (5 bases). Germline values: CDR1 SGHKS, CDR2 YYEKEE (reference sequence). Trimming pared 3 bases from V and 1 base from J, leaving 10 bases between. The CDR3 consists of 15 residues. In nucleotides, the CDR3 is TGTGCCAGCAGCTACATTACAGGGAACACCGGGGAGCTGTTTTTT. Encoded protein: CASSYITGNTGELFF.

Here the CDR3 DNA reads TGTGCCAGCAGCGCCTCGAAGCGGGAGAGGGGGACAGATACGCAGTATTTT. Its protein product is CASSASKRERGTDTQYF. The genes are TRBV5-6 and TRBJ2-3; TRBD2 aligns across 8 bases. This CDR3 has 17 residues. Germline-derived CDR1 and CDR2 are SGHDT and YYEEEE. V was clipped by 4 bases and J by 3 bases; unmatched bases: 13. The entire variable domain, with the rest obtained from reference TRBV5-6 and TRBJ2-3, is as follows: DAGVTQSPTHLIKTRGQQVTLRCSPKSGHDTVSWYQQALGQGPQFIFQYYEEEERQRGNFPDRFSGHQFPNYSSELNVNALLLGDSALYLCASSASKRERGTDTQYFGPGTRLTVL.

The chain recombines TRBV19 with TRBJ2-5, with D unclear. The germline CDR1 and CDR2 sequences are LNHDA and SQIVND (reference sequence). CDR3 size: 13 residues. V was shortened by 6 bases and J by 0 bases, with 8 bases between the two germline ends. The CDR3 DNA sequence: TGTGCCAGTAGACTGTTGTACCAAGAGACCCAGTACTTC. Its protein product is CASRLLYQETQYF.

This chain connects TRBV7-2 to TRBJ1-6; perhaps TRBD1 as D (5 bases). Germline V CDR1 and CDR2: SGHTA, FQGNSA. The CDR3 spans 15 residues. Trimming pared 5 bases from V and 5 bases from J, leaving 13 bases between. CDR3 DNA: TGTGCCAGCAGCCCCCCGACAGCAAATAATTCACCCCTCCACTTT. It yields the protein CASSPPTANNSPLHF. Full variable domain (remainder filled in from reference TRBV7-2 and TRBJ1-6): GAGVSQSPSNKVTEKGKDVELRCDPISGHTALYWYRQSLGQGLEFLIYFQGNSAPDKSGLPSDRFSAERTGGSVSTLTIQRTQQEDSAVYLCASSPPTANNSPLHFGNGTRLTVT.

The genes are TRBV5-8 and TRBJ1-4, with D possibly TRBD1 on 5 matching bases. Germline CDR1 SGHTS, CDR2 YDEGEE. There are 16 residues in the CDR3. The V and J ends lost 4 bases and 0 bases respectively, with 13 bases between them. The CDR3 nucleotides are TGTGCCAGCAGCCGCGGGGGGGGGACAACTAATGAAAAACTGTTTTTT. Its translation: CASSRGGGTTNEKLFF.

This clone was seen a handful of times. This sequence joins TRBV28 and TRBJ1-2; 8 bases are shared with TRBD1. Germline V gene sequence: CDR1 MDHEN, CDR2 SYDVKM. With 5 bases clipped from V and 13 bases from J, the junction kept 12 bases outside the gene matches. CDR3 length equals 13 residues. CDR3 sequence (DNA): TGTGCCAGCAGTACGCCGACAGGGGCCCTTGCCACCTTC. Translated, it gives CASSTPTGALATF.

This chain uses TRBV23-1 with TRBJ2-1; D might be TRBD1 (6 bases). TRBV23-1 is noted as an ORF with a role that remains uncertain. Trimming shortened V by 6 bases and J by 8 bases, and 17 bases separated the two germline ends. The CDR3 totals 14 residues. CDR3 sequence: CASSGQQVEYEQFF. The CDR3 bases are TGCGCCAGCAGCGGACAGCAGGTTGAGTATGAGCAGTTCTTC.